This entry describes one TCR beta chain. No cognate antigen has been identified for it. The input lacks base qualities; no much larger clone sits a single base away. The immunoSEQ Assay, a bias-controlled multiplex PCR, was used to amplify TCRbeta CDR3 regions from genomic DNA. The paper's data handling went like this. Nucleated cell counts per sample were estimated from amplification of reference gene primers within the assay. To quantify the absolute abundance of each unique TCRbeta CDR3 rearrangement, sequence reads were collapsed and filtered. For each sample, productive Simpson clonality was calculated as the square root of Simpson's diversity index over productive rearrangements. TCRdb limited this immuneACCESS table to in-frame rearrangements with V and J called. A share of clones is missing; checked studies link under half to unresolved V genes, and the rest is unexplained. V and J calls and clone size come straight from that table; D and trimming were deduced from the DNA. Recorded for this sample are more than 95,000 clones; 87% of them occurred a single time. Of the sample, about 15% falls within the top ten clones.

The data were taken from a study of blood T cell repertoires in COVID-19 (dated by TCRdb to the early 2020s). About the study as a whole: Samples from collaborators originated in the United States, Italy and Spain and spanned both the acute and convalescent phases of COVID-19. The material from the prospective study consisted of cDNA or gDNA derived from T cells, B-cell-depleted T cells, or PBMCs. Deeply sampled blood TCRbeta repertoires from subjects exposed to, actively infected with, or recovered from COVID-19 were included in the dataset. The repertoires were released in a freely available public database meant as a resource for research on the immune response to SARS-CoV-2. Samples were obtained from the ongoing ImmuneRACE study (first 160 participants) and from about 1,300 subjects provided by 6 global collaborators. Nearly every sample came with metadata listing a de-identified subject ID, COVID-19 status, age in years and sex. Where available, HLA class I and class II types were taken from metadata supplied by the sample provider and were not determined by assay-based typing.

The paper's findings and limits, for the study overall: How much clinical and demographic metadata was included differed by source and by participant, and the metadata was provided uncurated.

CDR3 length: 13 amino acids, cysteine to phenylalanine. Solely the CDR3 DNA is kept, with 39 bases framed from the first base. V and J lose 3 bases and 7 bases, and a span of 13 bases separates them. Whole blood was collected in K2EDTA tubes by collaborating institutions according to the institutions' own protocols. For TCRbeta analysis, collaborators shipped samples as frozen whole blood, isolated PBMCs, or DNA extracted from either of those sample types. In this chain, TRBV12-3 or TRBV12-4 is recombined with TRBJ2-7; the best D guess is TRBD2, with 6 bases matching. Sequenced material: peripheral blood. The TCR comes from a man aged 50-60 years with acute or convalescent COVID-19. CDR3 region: CASSFRDSGEQYF. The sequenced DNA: TGTGCCAGCAGTTTCCGGGACTCGGGGGAGCAGTACTTC.